This T cell receptor (beta chain) was profiled in a study of blood T cell repertoires in COVID-19. In the study overall: In each case, the material was cDNA or gDNA derived from T cells, B-cell-depleted T cells, or PBMCs.

Trimming shortened V by 3 bases and J by 4 bases, and 14 bases separated the two germline ends. Germline loops: CDR1 SGDLS, CDR2 YYNGEE. The CDR3 covers 15 residues. Assay used: immunoSEQ multiplex PCR; TCRdb lists only in-frame clones, some missing. The sample holds about 400,000 clones, more than 70% seen once. The rearrangement links TRBV9 to TRBJ2-1, with D uncertain. Specimen: peripheral blood. The TCR was taken from a man in his forties with acute or convalescent COVID-19. CDR3: CASSEPSSEYNEQFF. As DNA, the CDR3 is TGTGCCAGCAGCGAGCCCTCTTCGGAGTACAATGAGCAGTTCTTC.